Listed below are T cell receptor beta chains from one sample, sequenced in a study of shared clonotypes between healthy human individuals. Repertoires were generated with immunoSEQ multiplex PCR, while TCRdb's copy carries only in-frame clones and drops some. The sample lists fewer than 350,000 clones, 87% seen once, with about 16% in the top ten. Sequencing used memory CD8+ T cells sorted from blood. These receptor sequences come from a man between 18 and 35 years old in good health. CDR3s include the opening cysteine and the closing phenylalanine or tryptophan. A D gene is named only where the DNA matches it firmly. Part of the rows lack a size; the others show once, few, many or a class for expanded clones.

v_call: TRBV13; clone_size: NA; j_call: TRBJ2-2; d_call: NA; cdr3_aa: CASSPLGANTGELFF; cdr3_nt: TGTGCCAGCAGCCCCCTAGGGGCGAACACCGGGGAGCTGTTTTTT
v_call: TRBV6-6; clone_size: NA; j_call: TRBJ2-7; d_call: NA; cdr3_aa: CASSGDGSYEQYF; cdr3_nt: TGTGCCAGCAGCGGGGACGGCTCCTACGAGCAGTACTTC
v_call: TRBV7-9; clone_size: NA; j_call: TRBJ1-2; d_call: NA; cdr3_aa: CASSLAGPKFIYTF; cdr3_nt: TGTGCCAGCAGCTTAGCGGGCCCCAAATTTATCTACACCTTC
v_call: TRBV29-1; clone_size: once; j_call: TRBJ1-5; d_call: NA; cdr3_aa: CSVEDPRGSNQPQHF; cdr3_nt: TGCAGCGTTGAAGATCCGAGGGGGTCCAATCAGCCCCAGCATTTT
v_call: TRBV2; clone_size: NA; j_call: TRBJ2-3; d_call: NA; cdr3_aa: CASRPGTQGDTQYF; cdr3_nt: TGTGCCAGCAGGCCGGGGACACAAGGAGATACGCAGTATTTT
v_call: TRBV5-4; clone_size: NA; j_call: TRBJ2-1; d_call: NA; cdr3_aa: CASSSLAEGVYNEQFF; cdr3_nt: TGTGCCAGCAGCTCCCTAGCGGAGGGGGTGTACAATGAGCAGTTCTTC
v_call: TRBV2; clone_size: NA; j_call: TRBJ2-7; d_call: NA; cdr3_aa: CASSDGLKSYEQYF; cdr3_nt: TGTGCCAGCAGTGACGGGCTGAAGTCCTACGAGCAGTACTTC
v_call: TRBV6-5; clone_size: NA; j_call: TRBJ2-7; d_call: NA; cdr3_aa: CASRRTESSYEQYF; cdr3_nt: TGTGCCAGCCGTCGGACAGAAAGCTCCTACGAGCAGTACTTC
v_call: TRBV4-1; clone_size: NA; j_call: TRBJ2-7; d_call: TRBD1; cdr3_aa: CASSQDLGQTYEQYF; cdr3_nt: TGCGCCAGCAGCCAAGATTTGGGACAGACCTACGAGCAGTACTTC
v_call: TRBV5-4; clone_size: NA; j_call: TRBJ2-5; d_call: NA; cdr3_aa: CASSLGQGGETQYF; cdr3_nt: TGTGCCAGCAGCTTGGGCCAGGGAGGAGAGACCCAGTACTTC
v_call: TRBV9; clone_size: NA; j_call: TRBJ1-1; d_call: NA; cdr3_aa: CASSLGRSLNTEAFF; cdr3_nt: TGTGCCAGCAGCCTCGGGCGGTCCCTGAACACTGAAGCTTTCTTT
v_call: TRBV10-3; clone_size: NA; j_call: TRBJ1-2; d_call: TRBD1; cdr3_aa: CAISESVGDRRLGYGYTF; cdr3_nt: TGTGCCATCAGTGAGTCGGTGGGGGACAGGCGGCTTGGTTATGGCTACACCTTC
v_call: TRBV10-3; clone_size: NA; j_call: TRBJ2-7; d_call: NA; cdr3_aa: CAISERGVLYEQYF; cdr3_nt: TGTGCCATCAGTGAACGCGGTGTTTTGTACGAGCAGTACTTC
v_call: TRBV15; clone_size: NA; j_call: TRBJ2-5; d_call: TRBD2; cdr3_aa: CATSRESGSLSETQYF; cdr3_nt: TGTGCCACCAGCAGAGAGAGCGGGAGCTTAAGTGAGACCCAGTACTTC
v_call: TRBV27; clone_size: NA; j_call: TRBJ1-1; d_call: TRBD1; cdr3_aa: CASSDRVTEAFF; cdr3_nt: TGTGCCAGCAGTGACAGGGTCACTGAAGCTTTCTTT
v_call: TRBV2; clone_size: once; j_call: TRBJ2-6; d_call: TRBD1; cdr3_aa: CASSGQGAGANVLTF; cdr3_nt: TGTGCCAGCAGCGGACAGGGGGCTGGGGCCAACGTCCTGACTTTC
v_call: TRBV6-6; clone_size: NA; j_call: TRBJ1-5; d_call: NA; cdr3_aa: CASSYLAGAGDQPQHF; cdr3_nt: TGTGCCAGCAGTTACCTCGCAGGGGCCGGCGATCAGCCCCAGCATTTT
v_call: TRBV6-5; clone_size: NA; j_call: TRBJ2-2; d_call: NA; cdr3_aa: CASSSGSGELFF; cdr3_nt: TGTGCCAGCAGTTCAGGGTCCGGGGAGCTGTTTTTT
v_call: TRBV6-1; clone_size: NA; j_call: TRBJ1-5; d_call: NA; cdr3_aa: CASSERGQQGISNQPQHF; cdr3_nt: TGTGCCAGCAGCGAACGGGGACAACAGGGTATAAGCAATCAGCCCCAGCATTTT
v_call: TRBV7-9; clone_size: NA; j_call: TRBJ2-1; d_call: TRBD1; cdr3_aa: CASSPTGDWRNEQFF; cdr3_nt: TGTGCCAGCAGCCCGACAGGGGATTGGCGGAATGAGCAGTTCTTC
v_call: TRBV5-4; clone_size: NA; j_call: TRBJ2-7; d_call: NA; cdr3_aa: CASSFFAGTGEQYF; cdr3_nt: TGTGCCAGCAGCTTTTTCGCCGGGACTGGCGAGCAGTACTTC
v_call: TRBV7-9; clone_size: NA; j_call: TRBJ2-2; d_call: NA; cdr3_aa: CASSSDDSNTGELFF; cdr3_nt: TGTGCCAGCAGCTCGGACGACAGTAACACCGGGGAGCTGTTTTTT
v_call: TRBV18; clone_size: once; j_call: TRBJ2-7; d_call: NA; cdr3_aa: CASSPAVGNSYEQYF; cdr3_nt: TGTGCCAGCTCACCAGCGGTCGGCAACTCCTACGAGCAGTACTTC